These 23 T cell receptor beta chains were all obtained from the same sample, sequenced in a study of cytomegalovirus exposure and HLA in healthy donors. Assay: immunoSEQ multiplex PCR; the TCRdb copy retains only in-frame clones and omits some. The sample shows roughly 150,000 clones, about 94% of them seen only once. The material sequenced was PBMCs. Receptor source: a man in his late teens or twenties in good health and CMV-seropositive.

The chain carries TRBV5-6 and TRBJ1-1; D unclear. V gave up 4 bases and J gave up 1 base, with 11 bases separating them. In germline, CDR1 is SGHDT, CDR2 YYEEEE. The CDR3 totals 14 residues. The CDR3 coding sequence is TGTGCCAGCAGCCGACGGGTTACGAACACTGAAGCTTTCTTT. Its translation is CASSRRVTNTEAFF.

Remarks on this clone: Other DNA sequences within the sample encode an identical CDR3. The chain uses TRBV5-4 and TRBJ2-7, with D unclear. V lost 0 bases and J 3 bases, leaving 4 bases between the germline ends. The CDR3 runs to 12 residues. The V gene's germline CDR1 is SGHNT and CDR2 YYREEE (reference sequence). The CDR3 reads CASSLGGYEQYF. The CDR3 DNA is TGTGCCAGCAGCTTGGGAGGCTACGAGCAGTACTTC.

The rearrangement uses TRBV13 and TRBJ2-1; no definite D call. Germline CDR1 and CDR2: PRHDT and FYEKMQ (reference sequence). V was cut by 2 bases and J by 5 bases, with 7 bases left in between. The CDR3 consists of 13 residues. The CDR3 loop is CASSLTTDNEQFF. CDR3 bases: TGTGCCAGCAGCTTAACTACGGACAATGAGCAGTTCTTC.

This chain connects TRBV9 to TRBJ2-7; D uncertain. V was shortened by 3 bases and J by 5 bases, with 12 bases between the two germline ends. This CDR3 is 13 amino acids long. Germline lookup yields CDR1 SGDLS and CDR2 YYNGEE. The CDR3 sequence is CASSARELDEQYF. The CDR3 DNA is TGTGCCAGCAGCGCCCGAGAGCTCGACGAGCAGTACTTC.

V gene TRBV5-1 combines with J gene TRBJ2-7; 10 positions match TRBD2. This CDR3 has 14 residues. With V trimmed by 3 bases and J by 0 bases, 0 bases remained unmatched. Germline assignment: CDR1 SGHRS and CDR2 YFSETQ. The CDR3 nucleotides are TGCGCCAGCAGCTGGACTAGCGGCTCCTACGAGCAGTACTTC. This codes for CASSWTSGSYEQYF.

This rearrangement joins TRBV6-1 to TRBJ2-7; 8 nucleotides align to TRBD1. Losses at the gene ends were 7 bases for V and 1 base for J; bases not matched to a gene: 9. This CDR3 has 15 amino acids. CDR1 MNHNS and CDR2 SASEGT come from the germline V gene. The CDR3 DNA reads TGTGCCAGCACATCGTCAGGGGGCTATTCCTACGAGCAGTACTTC. Amino acid sequence: CASTSSGGYSYEQYF.

The V and J genes are TRBV28 and TRBJ2-2; a possible D gene is TRBD1 (6 bases). The V and J ends lost 3 bases and 4 bases respectively, with 15 bases between them. The CDR3 sequence is 16 residues long. Germline V gene data show CDR1 as MDHEN and CDR2 as SYDVKM. CDR3 protein: CASSFTQGKSTGELFF. The CDR3 DNA is TGTGCCAGCAGTTTCACACAGGGAAAGAGCACCGGGGAGCTGTTTTTT.

The rearrangement joins TRBV7-9 to TRBJ2-2; TRBD2 matches 8 bases. Germline trimming cut 5 bases from V and 2 bases from J; bases unmatched to any gene: 4. Germline CDR1 SEHNR, CDR2 FQNEAQ (reference sequence). The CDR3 is 15 residues long. This CDR3 reads CASSKTSDNTGELFF. The CDR3 DNA reads TGTGCCAGCAGCAAGACTAGCGACAACACCGGGGAGCTGTTTTTT.

The chain uses TRBV5-1 and TRBJ2-1, with D possibly TRBD2 on 6 matching bases. CDR1 is SGHRS and CDR2 is YFSETQ in the germline V gene. V lost 0 bases to trimming and J lost 9 bases, with 13 bases between them. This CDR3 has 14 residues. This CDR3 reads CASSLVVSSAEQFF. Here the CDR3 DNA reads TGCGCCAGCAGCTTGGTGGTGTCTAGCGCTGAGCAGTTCTTC.

J is TRBJ1-2 and V is TRBV6-6, with D possibly TRBD1 on 6 matching bases. Germline V gene sequence: CDR1 MNHNY, CDR2 SVGAGI (reference sequence). CDR3 size: 14 residues. The V and J ends lost 6 bases and 3 bases respectively, with 14 bases between them. CDR3 protein: CASSSQGTHYGYTF. The DNA for the CDR3 is TGTGCCAGCAGCTCCCAGGGGACACACTATGGCTACACCTTC.

V is TRBV19 and J is TRBJ1-5; perhaps TRBD1 as D (6 bases). The CDR3 extends over 15 amino acids. V was shortened by 4 bases and J by 5 bases, with 15 bases between the two germline ends. Germline V gene sequence: CDR1 LNHDA, CDR2 SQIVND (reference sequence). The CDR3: CASSRQARTDQPQHF. Written as DNA, the CDR3 is TGTGCCAGTAGTAGACAGGCCAGAACCGATCAGCCCCAGCATTTT.

The chain combines TRBV4-1 with TRBJ2-7; the D gene is possibly TRBD1 (5 bases). Trimming removed 4 bases from V and 4 bases from J, with 17 bases in between. This CDR3 comprises 15 residues. The V gene's germline CDR1 is MGHRA and CDR2 YSYEKL. Written as DNA, the CDR3 is TGCGCCAGCAGCCTTTCCGGGCAGGGTGGTTACGAGCAGTACTTC. It is translated as CASSLSGQGGYEQYF.

The chain joins TRBV28 to TRBJ2-7, with 8 bases fitting TRBD1. Germline V lookup: CDR1 MDHEN, CDR2 SYDVKM. The CDR3 totals 16 residues. Trimming removed 4 bases from V and 0 bases from J; junction bases left unmatched: 8. The CDR3 bases are TGTGCCAGCAGTTCTGCGGGACAGGAGAGCTCCTACGAGCAGTACTTC. It translates to CASSSAGQESSYEQYF.

The chain uses TRBV5-4 and TRBJ2-5; no clear D gene. The CDR3 runs 13 residues. V lost 0 bases and J lost 4, with 7 bases in between. Per the germline V gene, CDR1 is SGHNT and CDR2 is YYREEE (reference sequence). CDR3 bases: TGTGCCAGCAGCTTGGAACAAAGAGAGACCCAGTACTTC. Amino acids: CASSLEQRETQYF.

The chain employs TRBV28 and TRBJ1-2; D is ambiguous. The length of the CDR3 is 12 residues. The germline V gene encodes CDR1 MDHEN and CDR2 SYDVKM. V was cut by 2 bases and J by 4 bases, with 5 bases left in between. The DNA of the CDR3 is TGTGCCAGCAGTTTACAGTCCTATGGCTACACCTTC. Translation: CASSLQSYGYTF.

The CDR3 DNA follows: TGTGCCACCAGCAGAGGGGACACCTACGAGCAGTACTTC. Protein product: CATSRGDTYEQYF. The chain carries TRBV15 and TRBJ2-7; possibly TRBD1 for D (6 bases). This CDR3 has 13 amino acids. V was pared by 1 base and J by 2 bases, with 6 bases between. The germline CDR1 and CDR2 sequences are LNHNV and YYDKDF (reference sequence).

Concerning this clone itself: The junction does not match germline at one end; this may be a read error. The chain joins TRBV28 to TRBJ2-1; TRBD2 matches at 13 bases. The germline gives CDR1 MDHEN, CDR2 SYDVKM. This CDR3 comprises 12 residues. CDR3 residues: CASSLTSGRAVF. The CDR3 nucleotides read TGTGCCAGCAGTCTAACTAGCGGGAGGGCGGTCTTC.

This clone was observed once. The chain employs TRBV5-6 and TRBJ2-7; 9 positions match TRBD1. Germline assignment: CDR1 SGHDT and CDR2 YYEEEE. V was clipped by 3 bases and J by 6 bases; unmatched bases: 4. This CDR3 has 13 amino acids. CDR3 DNA sequence: TGTGCCAGCAGCTCGGGACAGGGAGGCGAGCAGTACTTC. Translating it yields CASSSGQGGEQYF.

The chain uses TRBV28 and TRBJ2-7; weak D call: TRBD1 (6 bases). Germline loops: CDR1 MDHEN, CDR2 SYDVKM. The V gene lost 7 bases and the J gene lost 0 bases, with 10 bases spanning the gap. There are 13 residues in the CDR3. For the CDR3, the DNA is TGTGCCAGCAAACAGGGCGGCTCCTACGAGCAGTACTTC. Its protein product is CASKQGGSYEQYF.

V is TRBV7-2 and J is TRBJ1-2, with TRBD1 matching over 8 bases. Germline V gene data show CDR1 as SGHTA and CDR2 as FQGNSA. CDR3 length: 13 amino acids. V dropped 3 bases and J dropped 13; count of bases not matched to a gene: 10. In DNA, the CDR3 is TGTGCCAGCAGCTTTCCCTTGATCGACAGGGGCACCTTC. Its protein product is CASSFPLIDRGTF. The variable domain in full, completed from reference TRBV7-2 and TRBJ1-2, reads GAGVSQSPSNKVTEKGKDVELRCDPISGHTALYWYRQSLGQGLEFLIYFQGNSAPDKSGLPSDRFSAERTGGSVSTLTIQRTQQEDSAVYLCASSFPLIDRGTFGSGTRLTVV.

The chain links TRBV7-9 to TRBJ2-5, with D perhaps matching TRBD2 (6 bases). The germline CDR1 and CDR2 sequences are SEHNR and FQNEAQ (reference sequence). Trimming stripped 6 bases from V and 0 bases from J, with 11 bases between. CDR3 length: 14 residues. The CDR3 loop reads CASREGGYQETQYF. CDR3 DNA: TGTGCCAGCAGGGAGGGCGGGTACCAAGAGACCCAGTACTTC.

J is TRBJ2-1 and V is TRBV5-1; D uncertain. Germline values: CDR1 SGHRS, CDR2 YFSETQ. The CDR3 runs 13 residues. With 2 bases removed from V and 4 bases from J, the gap between germline ends came to 7 bases. This CDR3 is CASSFQAYNEQFF. CDR3 DNA: TGCGCCAGCAGCTTCCAGGCGTACAATGAGCAGTTCTTC.

V and J are TRBV18 and TRBJ1-3; 12 positions agree with TRBD1. CDR1 and CDR2 (germline): KGHSH, LQKENI. Trimming removed 4 bases from V and 1 base from J; junction bases left unmatched: 5. The CDR3 has 17 amino acids. CDR3 DNA: TGTGCCAGCTCACTGAAGGGACAGGGGGCGTCTGGAAACACCATATATTTT. As protein: CASSLKGQGASGNTIYF. Looking up the rest from reference TRBV18 and TRBJ1-3 gives the full variable domain: NAGVMQNPRHLVRRRGQEARLRCSPMKGHSHVYWYRQLPEEGLKFMVYLQKENIIDESGMPKERFSAEFPKEGPSILRIQQVVRGDSAAYFCASSLKGQGASGNTIYFGEGSWLTVV.